The TCR beta chain under discussion was sequenced for a study of neoadjuvant anti-PD-1 for oral cavity cancer. Regarding time point: after neoadjuvant nivolumab, at surgical resection. No culture or expansion preceded analysis of these blood cells. With V trimmed by 7 bases and J by 4 bases, 10 bases remained unmatched. This CDR3 has 16 amino acids. The germline CDR1 and CDR2 sequences are SEHNR and FQNEAQ (reference sequence). Only in-frame clones appear in the TCRdb table, and some are missing; sequencing was by immunoSEQ multiplex PCR. Of approximately 43,000 clones listed, 77% are singletons. The chain links TRBV7-9 to TRBJ2-2, with 9 bases that match TRBD1. This clonotype was obtained from a person between 40 and 85 years old with oral cavity squamous cell carcinoma. The sample was PBMCs, taken after nivolumab (anti-PD-1) treatment. As DNA, the CDR3 is TGTGCCAGCACTTGGGGGGACAGGGTCGCCACCGGGGAGCTGTTTTTT. Translation gives CASTWGDRVATGELFF. Together with reference TRBV7-9 and TRBJ2-2, the CDR3 gives the full variable domain: DTGVSQNPRHKITKRGQNVTFRCDPISEHNRLYWYRQTLGQGPEFLTYFQNEAQLEKSRLLSDRFSAERPKGSFSTLEIQRTEQGDSAMYLCASTWGDRVATGELFFGEGSRLTVL.